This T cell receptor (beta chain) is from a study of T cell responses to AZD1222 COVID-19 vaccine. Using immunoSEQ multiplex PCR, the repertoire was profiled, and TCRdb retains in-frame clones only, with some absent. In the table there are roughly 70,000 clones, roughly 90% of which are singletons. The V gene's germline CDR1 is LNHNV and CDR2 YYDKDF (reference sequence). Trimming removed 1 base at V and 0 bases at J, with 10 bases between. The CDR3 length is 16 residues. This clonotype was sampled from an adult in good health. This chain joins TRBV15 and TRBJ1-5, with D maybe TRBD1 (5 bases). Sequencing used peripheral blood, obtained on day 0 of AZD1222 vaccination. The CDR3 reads CATSRGQFNSNQPQHF. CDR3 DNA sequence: TGTGCCACCAGCAGAGGACAGTTCAATAGCAATCAGCCCCAGCATTTT.